Reported below is one T cell receptor (beta chain). Its recognized antigen is unknown. Per-nucleotide qualities are absent, and no much larger clonotype sits a single base away. This sample was included in a study of blood T cells in healthy people across ages (dated by TCRdb to about 2015). Describing the broader study: In model experiments, roughly one uniquely barcoded TCR beta cDNA molecule per two T cells was captured by template switching. The study measured age-related changes in TCR beta repertoire diversity using deep sequencing normalized with unique cDNA molecular identifiers. Using the same blood draw, the study looked at two additional independent replicas of 1 million unique cDNA reads for two donors, one aged 18 to 30 and the other aged 80 or older. The donors were divided into four age groups: young (average roughly 17 years), middle-aged (roughly 40), aged (approximately 62) and long-lived (nearly 85). To avoid experimental bias, donors of different ages were spread randomly across the sequencing lanes.

The donors were about 40 Caucasian individuals from Russia, aged 6 to 90 years, who were systemically healthy. Each donor gave 9.5 to 10 milliliters of peripheral blood, drawn into EDTA-treated Vacutainer tubes. Ficoll-Paque density-gradient centrifugation was used to isolate PBMCs, with at least 6 million per sample. Total RNA was extracted from PBMCs with Trizol reagent, with at least 5.5 micrograms obtained per sample. For every donor, an aliquot of PBMCs went through flow cytometry to measure the percentages of naive CD45RAhigh/CD27high T cells. From cysteine to phenylalanine, the CDR3 is 14 amino acids long. Only the CDR3 portion is preserved as DNA: 42 bases, with reading frame beginning at the first base. Based on the germline V gene, the CDR1 and CDR2 sequences are SGDLS and YYNGEE. V lost 3 bases and J lost 5 bases; the stretch between them is 12 bases long. The library was made by 5' RACE. Data came from an Illumina HiSeq 2500. A second PCR of 7 to 11 cycles was run with a J-beta primer mix and a sample-barcoded 5' primer. A template-switch 5' adaptor carrying 12 random nucleotides introduced a unique molecular identifier onto each TCR beta cDNA molecule. At least 2.5 million CDR3-containing paired-end reads were obtained from each sample. First-strand cDNA synthesis was performed from all RNA using the Mint cDNA synthesis kit, with priming by a TRBC-specific oligonucleotide. Following uracil-DNA glycosylase treatment, a first 18-cycle PCR with universal primers M1SS and BC2_uni_R was performed on all cDNA. For the original study's pipeline: For normalization, 1 million high-quality reads, each with a distinct molecular identifier, were randomly selected from each sample. Reads with shared molecular identifiers were discarded instead of being binned into consensus sequences. CDR3 identification, clonotype clustering and error correction used MiTCR with a Q25 quality threshold and the strictest error-elimination algorithm. Lower-bound total TCR beta diversity was estimated with a nonparametric unseen species model using Euler transformation. Clones were called with MiXCR by TCRdb after fastp trimmed the public reads at Q25, and only in-frame beta chains were retained. Under each unique CDR3 protein, matching rows form one entry showing the most common genes and DNA. Here the V and J calls rest on TCRdb's processing, not on the authors' analysis. The sample contains just over 1 million distinct CDR3 sequences, 40% to 55% of them found a single time. Together, the top ten hold around 18% of the sample.

The paper as a whole reports these results and caveats: The CMV infection status of donors was not known, potentially confounding age-related changes in expanded clonotypes. As age increased, observed TCR beta diversity per million T cells dropped in a roughly linear way, and a significant reduction was already evident by age roughly 40. Compared with the aged group, the long-lived group had more naive CD4+ T cells, fewer expanded clones and increased TCR diversity, suggesting age selection. Bulk unsorted PBMC profiling prevented conclusive comparison of naive and antigen-experienced compartments. Observed TCR beta diversity correlated strongly with the percentage of naive T cells measured by flow cytometry. Estimates of total diversity based on one million sequenced T cells were considered lower bounds and underestimates.

The clonotype comes from a woman in her sixties or seventies in good health. The chain was built from TRBV9 and TRBJ2-1; tentative D gene TRBD2, with 5 bases matching. Input material: blood. In nucleotide form, the sequence is TGTGCCAGCAGCGCTGAGGACGGGGACAATGAGCAGTTCTTC. Translated, this gives CASSAEDGDNEQFF.